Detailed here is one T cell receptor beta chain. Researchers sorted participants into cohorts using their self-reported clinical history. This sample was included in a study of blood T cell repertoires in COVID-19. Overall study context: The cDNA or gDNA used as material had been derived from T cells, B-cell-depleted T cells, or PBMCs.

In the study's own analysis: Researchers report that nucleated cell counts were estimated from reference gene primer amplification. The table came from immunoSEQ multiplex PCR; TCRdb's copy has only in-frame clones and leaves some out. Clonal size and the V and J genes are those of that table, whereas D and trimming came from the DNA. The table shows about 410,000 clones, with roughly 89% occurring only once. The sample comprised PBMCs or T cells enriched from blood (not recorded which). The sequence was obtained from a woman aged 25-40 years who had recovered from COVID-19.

The CDR3 DNA is TGTGCCAGCAGGGTCCCGGGACTAGCGGGGTACAATGAGCAGTTCTTC. Protein sequence: CASRVPGLAGYNEQFF. The genes are TRBV25-1 and TRBJ2-1; 13 bases fit TRBD2. Germline V lookup: CDR1 MGHDK, CDR2 SYGVNS. Trimming removed 6 bases from V and 4 bases from J; junction bases left unmatched: 6. This CDR3 region has 16 residues.